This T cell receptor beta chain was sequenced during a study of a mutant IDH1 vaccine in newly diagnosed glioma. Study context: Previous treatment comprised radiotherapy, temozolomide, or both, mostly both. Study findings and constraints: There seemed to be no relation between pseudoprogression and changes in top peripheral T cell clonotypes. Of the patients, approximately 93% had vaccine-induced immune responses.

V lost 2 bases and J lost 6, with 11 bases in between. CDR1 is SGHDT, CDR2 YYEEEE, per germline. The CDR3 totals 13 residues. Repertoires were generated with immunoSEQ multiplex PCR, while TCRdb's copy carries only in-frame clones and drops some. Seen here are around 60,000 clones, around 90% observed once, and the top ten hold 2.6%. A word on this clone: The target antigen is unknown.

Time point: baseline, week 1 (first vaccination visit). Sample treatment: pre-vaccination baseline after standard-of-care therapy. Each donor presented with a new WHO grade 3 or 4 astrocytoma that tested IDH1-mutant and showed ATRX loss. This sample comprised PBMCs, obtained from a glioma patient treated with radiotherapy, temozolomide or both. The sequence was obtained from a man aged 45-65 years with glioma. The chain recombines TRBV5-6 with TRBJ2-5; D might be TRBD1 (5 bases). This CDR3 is CASSFGRAKTQYF. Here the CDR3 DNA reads TGTGCCAGCAGCTTCGGCAGGGCAAAGACCCAGTACTTC. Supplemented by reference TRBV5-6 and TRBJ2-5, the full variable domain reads DAGVTQSPTHLIKTRGQQVTLRCSPKSGHDTVSWYQQALGQGPQFIFQYYEEEERQRGNFPDRFSGHQFPNYSSELNVNALLLGDSALYLCASSFGRAKTQYFGPGTRLLVL.